This TCR beta chain was sequenced during a study of blood T cell repertoires in COVID-19 (dated by TCRdb to the early 2020s). Regarding the complete study: The collaborator samples originated in the United States, Italy and Spain and spanned the acute and convalescent phases of COVID-19. The prospective study material was composed of cDNA or gDNA derived from T cells, B-cell-depleted T cells, or PBMCs. Deeply sampled blood TCRbeta repertoires from subjects exposed to, actively infected with, or recovered from COVID-19 were included in the dataset. The repertoires were released in a freely available public database intended as a resource for research on the immune response to SARS-CoV-2. The samples were drawn from two sources: the first 160 participants of the ongoing ImmuneRACE study, and 1,000 to 1,500 subjects contributed by 6 global collaborators. Sample metadata almost always included a de-identified subject ID, COVID-19 status, age in years and sex. Where HLA class I and class II types were available, the types were taken from metadata supplied by the sample provider, not from assay-based typing.

Enrolling through a virtual design, the prospective study's participants ranged in age from roughly 18 to 89 years and lived across about two dozen United States geographic areas. To assign participants to cohorts, the prospective study relied on clinical history that participants themselves reported in a screening survey and a study questionnaire. Mobile phlebotomists in the prospective study collected whole blood, serum and a nasopharyngeal or oropharyngeal swab from every participant. Participants in the prospective study had the option to provide additional blood draws and questionnaires over a roughly two-month period. Prospective study blood samples were shipped either frozen or at room temperature before DNA extraction. TCRbeta CDR3 regions were amplified from genomic DNA using the immunoSEQ Assay, a bias-controlled multiplex PCR. Concerning the study's data processing: The number of nucleated cells in each sample was estimated from the amplification of reference gene primers within the assay. To quantify the absolute abundance of each unique TCRbeta CDR3 rearrangement, sequence reads were collapsed and filtered. For each sample, productive Simpson clonality was calculated by taking the square root of Simpson's diversity index across productive rearrangements. TCRdb re-hosts the immuneACCESS table, in-frame sequences only. Its copies lack some clones; in the studies checked, an unresolved V gene accounts for under half of them, and the cause for the rest is not known. The V and J calls and clone size were taken over from that table, and D and trimming were inferred from the DNA. Present in this sample are roughly 260,000 clones, about nine tenths of which were seen just once. Of the sample, 2% to 3% falls within the top ten clones.

V sheds 4 bases and J sheds 1 base, leaving 7 bases between their ends. There are 13 amino acids in the CDR3, from cysteine to phenylalanine inclusive. Left in the record is the CDR3 DNA by itself, 39 bases read in frame from the first base. Findings and caveats that apply to the study as a whole: How much clinical and demographic metadata was included differed by source and by participant, and the metadata was provided uncurated.

As for this clone: Its antigen target is currently unknown. Base qualities were left out, and no much larger clone turns up one base away.

The rearranged segments are TRBV12-3 or TRBV12-4 and TRBJ1-1; a tentative D match to TRBD1 spans 5 bases. Source material: PBMCs or T cells enriched from blood (not recorded which). This receptor was obtained from a woman in her 30s with acute COVID-19. The DNA is as follows: TGTGCCAGCAGTTCCAGGGCGAACACTGAAGCTTTCTTT. This encodes CASSSRANTEAFF.